The clone carrying this TCR beta chain has only one observation. CDR3 length: 14 amino acids. The V and J ends lost 3 bases and 5 bases, in that order; junction bases with no gene match: 3. Germline V lookup: CDR1 MGHRA, CDR2 YSYEKL. TCRdb's table, derived via immunoSEQ multiplex PCR, lists solely in-frame clones and lacks some. The data hold approximately 400,000 clones, with about 90% observed a single time. The sample originates from a study of blood T cell repertoires in COVID-19. Study-wide context: Acute-phase and convalescent COVID-19 samples originated in the United States, Italy and Spain. T cells, B-cell-depleted T cells, or PBMCs provided the cDNA or gDNA that served as material.

The chain uses TRBV4-1 and TRBJ2-5; 10 positions agree with TRBD1. Sequencing was carried out using peripheral blood. The clonotype comes from a man aged 35-49 years with acute or convalescent COVID-19. The CDR3 sequence is CASSHDRGPETQYF. CDR3 nucleotide sequence: TGCGCCAGCAGCCACGACAGGGGGCCGGAGACCCAGTACTTC.